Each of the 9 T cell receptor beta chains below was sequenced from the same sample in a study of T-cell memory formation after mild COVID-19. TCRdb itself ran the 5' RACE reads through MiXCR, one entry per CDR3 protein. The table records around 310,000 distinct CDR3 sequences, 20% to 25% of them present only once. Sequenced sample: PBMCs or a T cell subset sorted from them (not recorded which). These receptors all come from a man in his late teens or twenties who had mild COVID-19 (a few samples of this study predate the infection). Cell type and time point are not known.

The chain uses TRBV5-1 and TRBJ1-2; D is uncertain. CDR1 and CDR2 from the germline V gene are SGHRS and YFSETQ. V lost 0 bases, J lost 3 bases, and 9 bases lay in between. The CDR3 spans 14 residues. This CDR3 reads CASSLGSGYYGYTF. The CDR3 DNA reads TGCGCCAGCAGCTTGGGGTCGGGGTACTATGGCTACACCTTC. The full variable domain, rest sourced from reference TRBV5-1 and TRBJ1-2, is KAGVTQTPRYLIKTRGQQVTLSCSPISGHRSVSWYQQTPGQGLQFLFEYFSETQRNKGNFPGRFSGRQFSNSRSEMNVSTLELGDSALYLCASSLGSGYYGYTFGSGTRLTVV.

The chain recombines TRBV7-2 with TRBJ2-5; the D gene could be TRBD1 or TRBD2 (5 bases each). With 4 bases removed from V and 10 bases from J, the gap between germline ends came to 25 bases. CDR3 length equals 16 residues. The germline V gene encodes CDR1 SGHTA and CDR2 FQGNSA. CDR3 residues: CASSSGRSQSLGGQYF. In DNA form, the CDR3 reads TGTGCCAGCAGCTCCGGCCGATCACAGAGCCTTGGGGGCCAGTACTTC.

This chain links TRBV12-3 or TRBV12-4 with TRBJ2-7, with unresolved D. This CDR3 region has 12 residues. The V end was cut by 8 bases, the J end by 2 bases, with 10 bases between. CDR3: CASAESPYEQYF. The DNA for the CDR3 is TGTGCCAGCGCCGAATCGCCCTACGAGCAGTACTTC.

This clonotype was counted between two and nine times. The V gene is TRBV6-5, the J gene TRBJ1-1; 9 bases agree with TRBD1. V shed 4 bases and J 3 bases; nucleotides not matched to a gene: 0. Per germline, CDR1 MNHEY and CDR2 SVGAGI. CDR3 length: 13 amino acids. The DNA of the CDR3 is TGTGCCAGCAGTTGGACAGGGGACACTGAAGCTTTCTTT. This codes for CASSWTGDTEAFF.

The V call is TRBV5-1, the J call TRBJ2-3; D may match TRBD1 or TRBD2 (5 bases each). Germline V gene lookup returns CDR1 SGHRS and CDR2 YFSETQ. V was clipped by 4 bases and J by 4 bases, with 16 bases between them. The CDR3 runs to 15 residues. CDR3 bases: TGCGCCAGCAGCCGGGACCAAGGCAGATCAGATACGCAGTATTTT. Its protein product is CASSRDQGRSDTQYF.

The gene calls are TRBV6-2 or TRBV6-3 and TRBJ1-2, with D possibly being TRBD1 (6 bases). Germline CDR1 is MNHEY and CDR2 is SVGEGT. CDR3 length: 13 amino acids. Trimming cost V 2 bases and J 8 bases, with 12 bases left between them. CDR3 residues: CASSYQTGRGYTF. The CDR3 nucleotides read TGTGCCAGCAGTTACCAGACAGGACGAGGCTACACCTTC.

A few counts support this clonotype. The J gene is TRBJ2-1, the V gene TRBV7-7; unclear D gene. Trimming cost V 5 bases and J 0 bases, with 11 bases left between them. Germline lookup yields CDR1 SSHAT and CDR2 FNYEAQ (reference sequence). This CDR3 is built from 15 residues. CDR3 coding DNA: TGTGCCAGCAGCCAGGCAGAGAGCTCCTACAATGAGCAGTTCTTC. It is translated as CASSQAESSYNEQFF.

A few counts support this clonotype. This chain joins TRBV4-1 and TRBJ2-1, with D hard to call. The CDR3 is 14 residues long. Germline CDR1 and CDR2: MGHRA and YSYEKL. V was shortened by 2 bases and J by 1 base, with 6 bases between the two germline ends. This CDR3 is CASSQYQSYNEQFF. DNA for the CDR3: TGCGCCAGCAGCCAATATCAATCCTACAATGAGCAGTTCTTC.

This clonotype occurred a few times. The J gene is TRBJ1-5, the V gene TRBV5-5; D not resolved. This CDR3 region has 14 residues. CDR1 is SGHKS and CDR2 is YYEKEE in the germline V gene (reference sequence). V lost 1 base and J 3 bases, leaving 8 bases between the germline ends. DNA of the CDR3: TGTGCCAGCAGCTTGAGGGAATTCAATCAGCCCCAGCATTTT. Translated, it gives CASSLREFNQPQHF.